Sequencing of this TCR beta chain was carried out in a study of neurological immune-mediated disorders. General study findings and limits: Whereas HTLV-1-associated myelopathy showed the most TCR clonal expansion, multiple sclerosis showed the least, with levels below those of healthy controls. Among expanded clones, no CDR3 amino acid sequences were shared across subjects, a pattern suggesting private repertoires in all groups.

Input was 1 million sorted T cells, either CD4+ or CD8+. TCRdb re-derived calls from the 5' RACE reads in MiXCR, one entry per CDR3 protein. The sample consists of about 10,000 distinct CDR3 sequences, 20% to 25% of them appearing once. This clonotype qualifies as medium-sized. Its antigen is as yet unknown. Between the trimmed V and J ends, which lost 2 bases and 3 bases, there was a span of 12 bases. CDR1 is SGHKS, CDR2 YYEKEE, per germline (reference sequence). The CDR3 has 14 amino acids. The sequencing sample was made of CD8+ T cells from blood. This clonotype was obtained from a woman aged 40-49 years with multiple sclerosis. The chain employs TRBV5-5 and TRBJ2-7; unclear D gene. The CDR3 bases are TGTGCCAGCAGCTTAACGAGAACCCACTACGAGCAGTACTTC. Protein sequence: CASSLTRTHYEQYF.